These 17 T cell receptor beta chains were all obtained from the same sample, sequenced in a study of early T cells in non-severe SARS-CoV-2 infection. TCRdb itself ran the 5' RACE reads through MiXCR, one entry per CDR3 protein. The table has approximately 20,000 distinct CDR3 sequences, more than 3.5% seen once. The sample was whole blood. The receptors derive from an adult who was a healthcare worker with PCR-confirmed SARS-CoV-2 infection or an uninfected control (not recorded which).

This clonotype was seen at least ten times. The V call is TRBV27, the J call TRBJ2-7; D uncertain. Germline V gene sequence: CDR1 MNHEY, CDR2 SMNVEV (reference sequence). This CDR3 is 11 amino acids long. Trimming removed 4 bases from V and 4 bases from J, with 5 bases in between. The CDR3: CASSSMYEQYF. CDR3 nucleotide sequence: TGTGCCAGCAGTTCGATGTACGAGCAGTACTTC.

This clonotype was counted between two and nine times. This chain links TRBV20-1 with TRBJ2-1; TRBD2 agrees at 8 bases. Per the germline V gene, CDR1 is DFQATT and CDR2 is SNEGSKA (reference sequence). The CDR3 has 14 residues. With V trimmed by 3 bases and J by 2 bases, 3 bases remained unmatched. The CDR3 region is CSASGGATYNEQFF. In DNA, the CDR3 is TGCAGTGCTAGCGGGGGGGCCACCTACAATGAGCAGTTCTTC.

This clonotype was recorded many times. The V gene is TRBV29-1, the J gene TRBJ2-3; D is possibly TRBD2 (6 bases). V lost 1 base, J lost 4 bases, and 9 bases lay in between. Germline CDR1 is SQVTM and CDR2 is ANQGSEA. This CDR3 has 13 residues. CDR3 sequence: CSVEVRGSDTQYF. As DNA, the CDR3 is TGCAGCGTTGAAGTGCGGGGATCAGATACGCAGTATTTT.

This clonotype was recorded many times. The chain employs TRBV10-1 and TRBJ2-1, with TRBD2 matching 10 bases. This CDR3 comprises 16 residues. The germline gives CDR1 WNHNN, CDR2 SYGVQD (reference sequence). The V and J ends lost 4 bases and 7 bases, in that order; junction bases with no gene match: 10. CDR3 sequence (DNA): TGCGCCAGCAGTGGATCTCCTAGCGGGGGAGGAAATGAGCAGTTCTTC. It codes for CASSGSPSGGGNEQFF.

This clonotype was counted only a few times. The rearrangement joins TRBV28 to TRBJ1-2, with TRBD1 identical over 7 bases. J was trimmed by 1 base and V by 5 bases; bases with no gene match: 7. Germline V CDR1 and CDR2: MDHEN, SYDVKM. This CDR3 is built from 15 residues. CDR3 in DNA: TGTGCCAGCAGTGCCGCAGGGGGGCTTAACTATGGCTACACCTTC. Translated: CASSAAGGLNYGYTF.

This clonotype occurred many times. The chain recombines TRBV9 with TRBJ2-7; D remains unclear. The germline V and J ends were trimmed by 0 bases and 3 bases, with 16 bases remaining between them. The CDR3 has 16 amino acids. Germline values: CDR1 SGDLS, CDR2 YYNGEE. The CDR3 region is CASSVGVGSAYYEQYF. The CDR3 DNA reads as TGTGCCAGCAGCGTAGGGGTGGGGTCGGCCTACTACGAGCAGTACTTC.

This clonotype is labeled medium-sized (0.01 to 0.1%). The chain carries TRBV5-4 and TRBJ1-4; D is possibly TRBD1 (6 bases). Germline assignment: CDR1 SGHNT and CDR2 YYREEE (reference sequence). V lost 2 bases and J lost 4, with 12 bases in between. This CDR3 is 15 amino acids long. DNA of the CDR3: TGTGCCAGCAGCTTCGCGGGGGCGGGTAATGAAAAACTGTTTTTT. This encodes CASSFAGAGNEKLFF.

This clonotype was seen ten or more times. The J gene is TRBJ2-7, the V gene TRBV28; no definite D call. Trimming pared 4 bases from V and 3 bases from J, leaving 13 bases between. Germline CDR1 and CDR2: MDHEN and SYDVKM. This CDR3 is 14 amino acids long. CDR3 loop: CASSSRPSFYEQYF. The DNA for the CDR3 is TGTGCCAGCAGTTCCCGTCCATCTTTCTACGAGCAGTACTTC.

This clonotype has a count of ten or more. The V and J genes are TRBV11-2 and TRBJ1-6; tentative D call: TRBD1 (6 bases). CDR1 and CDR2 from the germline V gene are SGHAT and FQNNGV. V was clipped by 5 bases and J by 5 bases, with 13 bases between them. The CDR3 covers 15 residues. CDR3 amino acids: CASSPDSLNNSPLHF. The CDR3 coding sequence is TGTGCCAGCAGCCCGGACAGCCTGAATAATTCACCCCTCCACTTT.

Remarks on this clonotype: The likely explanation is a read error, given a far larger clone one base away. For the CDR3, the DNA is TGTGCCAGCAGCACTGGTAATGAGCAGATCTTC. This sequence encodes CASSTGNEQIF. This chain connects TRBV9 to TRBJ2-1; D not resolved. The length of the CDR3 is 11 residues. Per the germline V gene, CDR1 is SGDLS and CDR2 is YYNGEE.

The chain uses TRBV28 and TRBJ2-2, with D possibly TRBD2 on 7 matching bases. Trimming left V 2 bases short and J 4 bases short, with 23 bases between. Germline CDR1 MDHEN, CDR2 SYDVKM. The length of the CDR3 is 19 residues. The DNA for the CDR3 is TGTGCCAGCAGTTTACTCTCCGGGGGGACAATTAAGAGCACCGGGGAGCTGTTTTTT. This translates into CASSLLSGGTIKSTGELFF.

This clonotype was seen many times. The gene calls are TRBV4-2 and TRBJ2-5, with 12 nucleotides matching TRBD1. V trimming: 1 base; J trimming: 4 bases; junction bases outside the gene matches: 4. Per the germline V gene, CDR1 is LGHNA and CDR2 is YNFKEQ. The CDR3 is 16 residues long. The CDR3 sequence: CASSQVGDRGRETQYF. CDR3 DNA sequence: TGTGCCAGCAGCCAAGTGGGGGACAGGGGGCGAGAGACCCAGTACTTC.

This clonotype was seen at least ten times. In DNA form, the CDR3 reads TGTGCCAGCAAGGGTGGGTACACTGAAGCTTTCTTT. Translating it yields CASKGGYTEAFF. V and J are TRBV7-9 and TRBJ1-1, with D hard to call. The CDR3 covers 12 residues. The germline V gene has CDR1 SEHNR and CDR2 FQNEAQ (reference sequence). Trimming removed 7 bases at V and 3 bases at J, with 9 bases between. The full variable domain, completed using reference TRBV7-9 and TRBJ1-1, is DTGVSQNPRHKITKRGQNVTFRCDPISEHNRLYWYRQTLGQGPEFLTYFQNEAQLEKSRLLSDRFSAERPKGSFSTLEIQRTEQGDSAMYLCASKGGYTEAFFGQGTRLTVV.

The table lists this clonotype with many counts. The J gene is TRBJ2-3, the V gene TRBV14, with a possible D match to TRBD2 (5 bases). The CDR3 loop spans 13 amino acids. The V gene lost 3 bases and the J gene lost 7 bases, with 11 bases spanning the gap. Germline CDR1 and CDR2: SGHDN and FVKESK. CDR3: CASSQADLYTQYF. CDR3 nucleotide sequence: TGTGCCAGCAGCCAGGCGGACTTATATACGCAGTATTTT.

In its sample, this clonotype was seen many times. V and J are TRBV7-2 and TRBJ2-7; D is unclear. This CDR3 is built from 14 residues. CDR1 is SGHTA, CDR2 FQGNSA, per germline. Between the trimmed V and J ends, which lost 5 bases and 4 bases, there was a span of 15 bases. The CDR3 protein is CASSLRRTSYEQYF. The CDR3, as DNA: TGTGCCAGCAGCCTCAGGCGAACTTCTTACGAGCAGTACTTC. Filled out from reference TRBV7-2 and TRBJ2-7, the complete variable domain reads GAGVSQSPSNKVTEKGKDVELRCDPISGHTALYWYRQSLGQGLEFLIYFQGNSAPDKSGLPSDRFSAERTGGSVSTLTIQRTQQEDSAVYLCASSLRRTSYEQYFGPGTRLTVT.

This clonotype occurred many times. CDR3 bases: TGTGCCAGCAGCCCCGATCGGGCCTATTCCTACGAGCAGTACTTC. Amino acids: CASSPDRAYSYEQYF. The chain carries TRBV16 and TRBJ2-7; D unresolved. The length of the CDR3 is 15 residues. Trimming stripped 4 bases from V and 1 base from J, with 14 bases between. Germline CDR1 KGHSY, CDR2 FQNENV.

The table lists this clonotype with many counts. The genes are TRBV13 and TRBJ2-1; D might be TRBD2 (6 bases). The length of the CDR3 is 16 residues. The germline V gene has CDR1 PRHDT and CDR2 FYEKMQ (reference sequence). The V gene lost 5 bases and the J gene lost 8 bases, with 22 bases spanning the gap. The CDR3 coding sequence is TGTGCCAGCAGCCACTCTCTCGGGGGAACGAGGGATGAGCAGTTCTTC. Translation: CASSHSLGGTRDEQFF. Variable domain in full (rest from reference TRBV13 and TRBJ2-1): AAGVIQSPRHLIKEKRETATLKCYPIPRHDTVYWYQQGPGQDPQFLISFYEKMQSDKGSIPDRFSAQQFSDYHSELNMSSLELGDSALYFCASSHSLGGTRDEQFFGPGTRLTVL.